A single sample is the source of the 30 T cell receptor beta chains below, sequenced in a study of early T cells in non-severe SARS-CoV-2 infection. TCRdb itself ran the 5' RACE reads through MiXCR, one entry per CDR3 protein. The sample has roughly 65,000 distinct CDR3 sequences; 11% are singletons. The sample comprised whole blood. The receptors were sampled from an adult who was a healthcare worker with PCR-confirmed SARS-CoV-2 infection or an uninfected control (not recorded which).

This clonotype was seen only a few times. The gene calls are TRBV4-1 and TRBJ1-4; the D is unclear. V lost 4 bases and J 6 bases, leaving 15 bases between the germline ends. The CDR3 totals 15 residues. Germline V gene lookup returns CDR1 MGHRA and CDR2 YSYEKL. The CDR3 here is CASSRVGLGDEKLFF. The CDR3 region has the DNA TGCGCCAGCAGCCGGGTGGGATTGGGTGATGAAAAACTGTTTTTT.

V usage is TRBV18 and J usage is TRBJ1-1, with D perhaps matching TRBD1 (6 bases). The V gene lost 2 bases and the J gene lost 10 bases, with 8 bases spanning the gap. CDR1 and CDR2 (germline): KGHSH, LQKENI. The CDR3 runs 11 residues. CDR3 DNA sequence: TGTGCCAGCTCACCAGGACAGATAGCTTTCTTT. Translation gives CASSPGQIAFF.

This clonotype was seen repeatedly, ten times or more. The rearrangement links TRBV10-3 to TRBJ2-7, with D perhaps TRBD1 (7 bases). The CDR3 has 16 residues. Trimming removed 10 bases from V and 2 bases from J, with 24 bases in between. Germline assignment: CDR1 ENHRY and CDR2 SYGVKD. The CDR3 here is CATGQARGDEAYEQYF. For the CDR3, the DNA is TGTGCCACCGGACAGGCGAGGGGGGATGAAGCCTACGAGCAGTACTTC.

J is TRBJ1-1 and V is TRBV10-3; 7 nucleotides agree with TRBD1. There are 14 residues in the CDR3. V lost 3 bases, J lost 1 base, and 2 bases stayed unmatched. CDR1 is ENHRY and CDR2 is SYGVKD in the germline V gene. This CDR3 reads CAISDKGANTEAFF. CDR3 nucleotides: TGTGCCATCAGTGATAAGGGGGCGAACACTGAAGCTTTCTTT.

The V call is TRBV10-2, the J call TRBJ2-3; tentative D call: TRBD2 (5 bases). CDR1 and CDR2 (germline): WSHSY, SAAADI. This CDR3 has 14 amino acids. Trimming removed 6 bases at V and 0 bases at J, with 10 bases between. CDR3 bases: TGCGCCAGCAGGGAAGCGGCAAGCACAGATACGCAGTATTTT. Protein product: CASREAASTDTQYF.

The chain joins TRBV2 to TRBJ2-1, with 11 bases identical to TRBD2. The length of the CDR3 is 15 residues. CDR1 SNHLY and CDR2 FYNNEI come from the germline V gene. V lost 5 bases to trimming and J lost 8 bases; unmatched junction nucleotides: 8. CDR3 in DNA: TGTGCCAGCAGTCGGGCTAGCGGGAGGAAGGATGAGCAGTTCTTC. This gives the protein CASSRASGRKDEQFF. The full variable domain, its missing parts supplied by reference TRBV2 and TRBJ2-1, is EPEVTQTPSHQVTQMGQEVILRCVPISNHLYFYWYRQILGQKVEFLVSFYNNEISEKSEIFDDQFSVERPDGSNFTLKIRSTKLEDSAMYFCASSRASGRKDEQFFGPGTRLTVL.

There are a few counts of this clonotype. The rearrangement uses TRBV2 and TRBJ2-7; the D call may be TRBD1 or TRBD2 (5 bases each). Per germline, CDR1 SNHLY and CDR2 FYNNEI. Trimming took off 4 bases at V and 4 bases at J, with 14 bases between the two ends. This CDR3 spans 14 amino acids. The CDR3 DNA is TGTGCCAGCAGTGTTGGGACGGGGCTTTACGAGCAGTACTTC. It codes for CASSVGTGLYEQYF.

This clonotype was observed many times. The chain carries TRBV6-4 and TRBJ2-2, with no clear D. V dropped 6 bases and J dropped 5 bases, with 10 bases sitting between them. Germline CDR1 and CDR2: MRHNA and SNTAGT. The CDR3 has 13 residues. The CDR3 DNA reads as TGTGCCAGCAGCACCGGGTCGACCGGGGAGCTGTTTTTT. Its translation is CASSTGSTGELFF.

V gene TRBV7-9 combines with J gene TRBJ2-5, with 7 bases lining up with TRBD2. Germline V gives CDR1 SEHNR, CDR2 FQNEAQ (reference sequence). The V and J ends lost 4 bases and 3 bases, in that order; junction bases with no gene match: 5. This CDR3 has 14 amino acids. The CDR3 sequence: CASSSTSAEETQYF. Written as DNA, the CDR3 is TGTGCCAGCAGCTCCACTAGCGCTGAAGAGACCCAGTACTTC.

The chain couples TRBV7-9 to TRBJ2-1, with 8 bases aligning to TRBD2. The J segment lost 6 bases and the V segment lost 1 base, leaving 14 bases of the junction unmatched. This CDR3 contains 18 residues. Germline assignment: CDR1 SEHNR and CDR2 FQNEAQ (reference sequence). The CDR3 is CASSLGLAGGFGGNEQFF. The CDR3 DNA sequence: TGTGCCAGCAGCTTAGGTTTGGCGGGAGGATTCGGGGGCAATGAGCAGTTCTTC. The full variable domain, with the rest looked up from reference TRBV7-9 and TRBJ2-1, is DTGVSQNPRHKITKRGQNVTFRCDPISEHNRLYWYRQTLGQGPEFLTYFQNEAQLEKSRLLSDRFSAERPKGSFSTLEIQRTEQGDSAMYLCASSLGLAGGFGGNEQFFGPGTRLTVL.

V gene TRBV6-2 or TRBV6-3 combines with J gene TRBJ2-5; D is possibly TRBD1 (6 bases). The V end lost 2 bases, the J end lost 2 bases, and 9 bases lay between the germline ends. Per the germline V gene, CDR1 is MNHEY and CDR2 is SVGEGT. This CDR3 spans 14 amino acids. The CDR3 protein is CASSYAGTQETQYF. CDR3 nucleotides: TGTGCCAGCAGTTACGCCGGGACACAAGAGACCCAGTACTTC.

This clonotype has ten or more counts. The CDR3 region is CASRRDRGNSPLHF. In nucleotides, the CDR3 is TGTGCCAGCAGAAGGGACAGGGGAAATTCACCCCTCCACTTT. V and J are TRBV28 and TRBJ1-6; 10 bases are shared with TRBD1. The CDR3 totals 14 residues. V lost 6 bases to trimming and J lost 7 bases; unmatched junction nucleotides: 3. Germline V gene sequence: CDR1 MDHEN, CDR2 SYDVKM.

This clonotype occurred many times. J is TRBJ2-7 and V is TRBV7-9; the match to TRBD2 covers 8 bases. CDR1 is SEHNR and CDR2 is FQNEAQ in the germline V gene (reference sequence). CDR3 length: 16 amino acids. The ends lost 4 bases at V and 3 bases at J; junction bases unmatched: 11. Written as DNA, the CDR3 is TGTGCCAGCAGCTACCTCCGAGCGGGAGCGATCTACGAGCAGTACTTC. It codes for CASSYLRAGAIYEQYF.

This clonotype was seen ten or more times. This chain uses TRBV5-1 with TRBJ2-1, with 7 positions matching TRBD1. Trimming took 0 bases from V and 4 from J; bases not matched to a gene: 7. The CDR3 length is 16 residues. Per the germline V gene, CDR1 is SGHRS and CDR2 is YFSETQ. CDR3 residues: CASSLEPGQSYNEQFF. The CDR3 DNA reads TGCGCCAGCAGCTTGGAACCGGGACAGAGTTACAATGAGCAGTTCTTC. The entire variable domain, with the rest obtained from reference TRBV5-1 and TRBJ2-1, is as follows: KAGVTQTPRYLIKTRGQQVTLSCSPISGHRSVSWYQQTPGQGLQFLFEYFSETQRNKGNFPGRFSGRQFSNSRSEMNVSTLELGDSALYLCASSLEPGQSYNEQFFGPGTRLTVL.

This clonotype was observed at least ten times. The rearrangement joins TRBV3-1 to TRBJ1-1; 7 bases are a match to TRBD1. This CDR3 is built from 14 residues. V trimming: 4 bases; J trimming: 1 base; junction bases outside the gene matches: 3. Germline CDR1 reads LGHDT; CDR2 reads YNNKEL (reference sequence). The CDR3: CASSPGDRNTEAFF. CDR3 bases: TGTGCCAGCAGCCCAGGGGACAGGAACACTGAAGCTTTCTTT. The whole variable domain, remainder taken from reference TRBV3-1 and TRBJ1-1, is DTAVSQTPKYLVTQMGNDKSIKCEQNLGHDTMYWYKQDSKKFLKIMFSYNNKELIINETVPNRFSPKSPDKAHLNLHINSLELGDSAVYFCASSPGDRNTEAFFGQGTRLTVV.

The genes are TRBV29-1 and TRBJ2-3, with TRBD2 matching 9 bases. J gave up 5 bases and V 4 bases, and 7 bases lay outside the gene matches. CDR1 is SQVTM, CDR2 ANQGSEA, per germline. The CDR3 is made up of 14 amino acids. The DNA of the CDR3 is TGCAGCGTTGTAAGGCTAGCGGGACAAGATACGCAGTATTTT. Its protein is CSVVRLAGQDTQYF.

This clonotype was found once. The chain uses TRBV12-3 or TRBV12-4 and TRBJ2-5, with 8 bases lining up with TRBD2. This CDR3 has 14 amino acids. The J segment lost 5 bases and the V segment lost 5 bases, leaving 7 bases of the junction unmatched. The CDR3 sequence: CASSPGTREETQYF. As DNA, the CDR3 is TGTGCCAGCAGTCCCGGGACTAGGGAGGAGACCCAGTACTTC.

The V call is TRBV5-6, the J call TRBJ2-7; D unclear. This CDR3 has 13 amino acids. V was trimmed by 3 bases and J by 0 bases, leaving 7 bases between them. Per germline, CDR1 SGHDT and CDR2 YYEEEE. The CDR3 nucleotides are TGTGCCAGCAGCTCGGTCCGCTCCTACGAGCAGTACTTC. Translating it yields CASSSVRSYEQYF.

This clonotype occurred a few times. V gene TRBV12-3 or TRBV12-4 combines with J gene TRBJ2-2; D not resolved. V was trimmed by 5 bases and J by 8 bases, leaving 6 bases between them. The CDR3 spans 11 residues. CDR3 nucleotides: TGTGCCAGCAGTCCCCGGGGGGAGCTGTTTTTT. Its translation is CASSPRGELFF.

Many counts were recorded for this clonotype. The chain employs TRBV7-9 and TRBJ1-1; D not resolved. The CDR3 consists of 14 residues. Germline lookup yields CDR1 SEHNR and CDR2 FQNEAQ (reference sequence). Between the trimmed V and J ends, which lost 2 bases and 1 base, there was a span of 8 bases. CDR3 DNA sequence: TGTGCCAGCAGCTTAAGGGAGGGGAACACTGAAGCTTTCTTT. It is translated as CASSLREGNTEAFF.

The rearrangement uses TRBV5-1 and TRBJ2-3; D gene uncertain. V was pared by 4 bases and J by 0 bases, with 12 bases between. CDR3 size: 15 residues. The germline CDR1 and CDR2 sequences are SGHRS and YFSETQ. The CDR3 DNA reads TGCGCCAGCAGCATAGGACGACCAAGCACAGATACGCAGTATTTT. Amino acids: CASSIGRPSTDTQYF.

The rearrangement uses TRBV10-2 and TRBJ1-1; the match to TRBD1 covers 7 bases. Germline V lookup: CDR1 WSHSY, CDR2 SAAADI. Trimming cost V 3 bases and J 7 bases; bases outside gene matches: 2. This CDR3 is built from 12 residues. The CDR3 protein is CASSEGGIEAFF. For the CDR3, the DNA is TGCGCCAGCAGTGAAGGGGGCATTGAAGCTTTCTTT.

This clonotype was detected only a few times. V is TRBV28 and J is TRBJ2-7; D unresolved. Germline values: CDR1 MDHEN, CDR2 SYDVKM. The CDR3 length is 18 residues. The V gene lost 5 bases and the J gene lost 2 bases, with 25 bases spanning the gap. DNA of the CDR3: TGTGCCAGCAGTCTACCCGCTTATGACGGAATCATAGCCTACGAGCAGTACTTC. Its translation: CASSLPAYDGIIAYEQYF.

This clonotype showed up just a few times. The genes are TRBV11-2 and TRBJ2-5; TRBD2 might be the D (6 bases). Trimming shortened V by 5 bases and J by 3 bases, and 13 bases separated the two germline ends. The CDR3 length is 14 residues. Per germline, CDR1 SGHAT and CDR2 FQNNGV. The CDR3 sequence is CASSNPGLEETQYF. The CDR3 DNA reads TGTGCCAGCAGCAACCCGGGACTCGAAGAGACCCAGTACTTC.

This clonotype was counted at least ten times. The CDR3 bases are TGTGCCATCAGTTCGACTAGCGGGGAGCAGTACTTC. It specifies CAISSTSGEQYF. The genes are TRBV10-3 and TRBJ2-7, with 10 bases that match TRBD2. This CDR3 region has 12 residues. V was clipped by 5 bases and J by 7 bases; unmatched bases: 2. The germline V gene encodes CDR1 ENHRY and CDR2 SYGVKD.

The chain uses TRBV6-5 and TRBJ2-3, with 9 positions matching TRBD1. From germline, CDR1 is MNHEY and CDR2 SVGAGI. V lost 5 bases, J lost 3 bases, and 6 bases stayed unmatched. This CDR3 has 15 residues. The CDR3 DNA sequence: TGTGCCAGCAGTCAAAACAGGGGGCGGACAGATACGCAGTATTTT. Translated, it gives CASSQNRGRTDTQYF.

The CDR3 nucleotides read TGTGCCAGCAGCTTACACCCCGGATCGGGCGGGGAGCTGTTTTTT. This encodes CASSLHPGSGGELFF. The chain has TRBV11-2 and TRBJ2-2; D is unclear. Trimming cost V 2 bases and J 7 bases, with 14 bases left between them. The CDR3 contains 15 residues. Germline V gives CDR1 SGHAT, CDR2 FQNNGV.

This clonotype was seen a few times. J is TRBJ2-1 and V is TRBV28; D might be TRBD1 or TRBD2, each matching 5 bases. V lost 9 bases, J lost 2 bases, and 8 bases lay in between. Germline V gene data show CDR1 as MDHEN and CDR2 as SYDVKM. This CDR3 is 12 amino acids long. The CDR3 coding sequence is TGTGCCAGTTCGGGGCCCTACAATGAGCAGTTCTTC. It encodes CASSGPYNEQFF.

This chain uses TRBV14 with TRBJ2-2; D assignment may be TRBD1 or TRBD2 (6 bases each). The length of the CDR3 is 16 residues. CDR1 is SGHDN, CDR2 FVKESK, per germline. The germline V and J ends were trimmed by 2 bases and 3 bases, with 13 bases remaining between them. This CDR3 reads CASSQSPGADTGELFF. The CDR3 nucleotides are TGTGCCAGCAGCCAAAGTCCGGGGGCGGACACCGGGGAGCTGTTTTTT.

The V call is TRBV12-3 or TRBV12-4, the J call TRBJ2-1; D ambiguous. CDR3 length: 12 residues. The germline V and J ends were trimmed by 2 bases and 4 bases, with 3 bases remaining between them. CDR3 in amino acids: CASSLPYNEQFF. The CDR3 DNA reads as TGTGCCAGCAGTTTACCTTACAATGAGCAGTTCTTC.